This T cell receptor beta chain was recorded in a study of cytomegalovirus exposure and HLA in healthy donors. Amplification used 60 Vbeta primers and 13 Jbeta primers. The data were produced by immunoSEQ multiplex PCR, yet TCRdb's version contains in-frame clones alone and is incomplete. The sample holds 200,000 to 300,000 clones; almost 85% are singletons and the top ten take roughly 2%. Germline V gene sequence: CDR1 SQVTM, CDR2 ANQGSEA. V lost 7 bases and J 6 bases, leaving 12 bases between the germline ends. The CDR3 runs to 11 residues. Study-level findings and limits: Roughly uniform depth of sequencing across donors was assumed in presence/absence analyses. Sequencing had likely introduced a cluster of highly shared sequence variants as an artifact.

In regard to this clone: Its antigen is currently unknown.

The genes are TRBV29-1 and TRBJ1-1; D might be TRBD1 (5 bases). This clonotype was sampled from a woman between 40 and 50 years old in good health and CMV-seropositive. Sequenced material: PBMCs. This CDR3 reads CSGDRGSEAFF. The CDR3 DNA reads as TGCAGCGGCGACCGGGGGTCTGAAGCTTTCTTT.